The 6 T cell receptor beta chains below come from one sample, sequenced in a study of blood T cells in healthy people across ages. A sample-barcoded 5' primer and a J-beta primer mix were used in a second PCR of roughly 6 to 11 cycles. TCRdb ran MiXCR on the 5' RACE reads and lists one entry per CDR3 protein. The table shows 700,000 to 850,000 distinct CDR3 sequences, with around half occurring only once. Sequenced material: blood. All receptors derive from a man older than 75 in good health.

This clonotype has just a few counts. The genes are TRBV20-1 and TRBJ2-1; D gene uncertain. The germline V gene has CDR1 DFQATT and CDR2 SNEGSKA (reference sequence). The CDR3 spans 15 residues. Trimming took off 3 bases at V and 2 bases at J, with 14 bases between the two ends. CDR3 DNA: TGCAGTGCTAGGAAATCCATGACAACCTACAATGAGCAGTTCTTC. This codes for CSARKSMTTYNEQFF.

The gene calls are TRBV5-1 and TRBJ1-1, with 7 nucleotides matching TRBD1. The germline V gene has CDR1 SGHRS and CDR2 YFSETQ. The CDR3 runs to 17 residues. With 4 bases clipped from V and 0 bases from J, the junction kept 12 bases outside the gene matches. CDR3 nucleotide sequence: TGCGCCAGCAGCCAGAACCCCCAGGGGGGACTGAACACTGAAGCTTTCTTT. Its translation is CASSQNPQGGLNTEAFF.

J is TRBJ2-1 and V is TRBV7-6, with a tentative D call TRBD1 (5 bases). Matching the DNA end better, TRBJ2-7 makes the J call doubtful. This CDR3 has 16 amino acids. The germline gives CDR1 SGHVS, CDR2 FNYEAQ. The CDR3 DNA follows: TGTGCCAGCAGCTTGGACCTAGACAGCGCTTACAATGAGCAGTACTTC. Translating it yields CASSLDLDSAYNEQYF.

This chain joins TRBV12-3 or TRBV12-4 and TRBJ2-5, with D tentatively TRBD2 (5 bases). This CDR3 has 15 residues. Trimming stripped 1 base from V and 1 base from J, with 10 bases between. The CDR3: CASSLGGATQETQYF. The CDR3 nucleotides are TGTGCCAGCAGTTTAGGGGGAGCGACCCAAGAGACCCAGTACTTC.

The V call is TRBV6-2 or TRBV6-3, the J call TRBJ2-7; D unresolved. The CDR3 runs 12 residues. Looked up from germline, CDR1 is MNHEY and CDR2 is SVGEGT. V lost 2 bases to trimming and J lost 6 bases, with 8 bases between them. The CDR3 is CASSYVESEQYF. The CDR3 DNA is TGTGCCAGCAGTTACGTGGAGAGCGAGCAGTACTTC.

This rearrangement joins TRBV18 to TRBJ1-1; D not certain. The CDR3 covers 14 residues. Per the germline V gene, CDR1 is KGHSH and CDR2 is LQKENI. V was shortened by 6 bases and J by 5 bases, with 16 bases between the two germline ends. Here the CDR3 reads CASSPAEGLTEAFF. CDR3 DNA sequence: TGTGCCAGCTCGCCCGCGGAGGGATTAACTGAAGCTTTCTTT.